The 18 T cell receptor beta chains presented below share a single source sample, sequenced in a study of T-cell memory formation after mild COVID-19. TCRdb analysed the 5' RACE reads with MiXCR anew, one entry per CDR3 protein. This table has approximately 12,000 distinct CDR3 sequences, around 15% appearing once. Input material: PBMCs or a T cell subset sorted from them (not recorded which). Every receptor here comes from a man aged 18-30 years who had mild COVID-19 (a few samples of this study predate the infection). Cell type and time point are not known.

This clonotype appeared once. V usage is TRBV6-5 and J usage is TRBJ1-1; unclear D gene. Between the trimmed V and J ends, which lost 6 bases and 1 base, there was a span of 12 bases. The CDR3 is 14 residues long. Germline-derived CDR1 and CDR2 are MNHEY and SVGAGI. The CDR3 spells CASRLPEENTEAFF. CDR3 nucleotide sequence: TGTGCCAGCAGACTTCCGGAAGAGAACACTGAAGCTTTCTTT.

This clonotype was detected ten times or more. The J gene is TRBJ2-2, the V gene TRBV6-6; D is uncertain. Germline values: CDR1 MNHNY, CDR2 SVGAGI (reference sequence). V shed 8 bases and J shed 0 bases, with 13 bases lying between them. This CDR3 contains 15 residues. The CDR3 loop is CASLDLASNTGELFF. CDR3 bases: TGTGCCAGCCTAGACCTTGCGTCGAACACCGGGGAGCTGTTTTTT.

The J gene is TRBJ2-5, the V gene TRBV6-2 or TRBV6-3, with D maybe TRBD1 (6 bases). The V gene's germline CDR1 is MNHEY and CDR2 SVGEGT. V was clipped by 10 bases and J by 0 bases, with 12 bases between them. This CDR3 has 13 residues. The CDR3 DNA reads TGTGCCATCGAGGGGGTCAACCAAGAGACCCAGTACTTC. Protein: CAIEGVNQETQYF.

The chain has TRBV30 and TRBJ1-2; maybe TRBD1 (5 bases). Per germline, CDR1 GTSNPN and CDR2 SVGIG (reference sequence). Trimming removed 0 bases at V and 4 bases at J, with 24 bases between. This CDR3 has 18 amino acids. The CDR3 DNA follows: TGTGCCTGGAGTGTTCTCGGCGGGATGGGGCTGAGCGTCTATGGCTACACCTTC. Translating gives CAWSVLGGMGLSVYGYTF.

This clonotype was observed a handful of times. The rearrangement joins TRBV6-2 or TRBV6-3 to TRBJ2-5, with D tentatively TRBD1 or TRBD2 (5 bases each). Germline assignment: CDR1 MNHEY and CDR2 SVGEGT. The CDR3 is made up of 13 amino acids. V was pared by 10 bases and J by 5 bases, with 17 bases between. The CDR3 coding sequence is TGTGCCACAATGTGGTGGGGCGGGGAGACCCAGTACTTC. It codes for CATMWWGGETQYF.

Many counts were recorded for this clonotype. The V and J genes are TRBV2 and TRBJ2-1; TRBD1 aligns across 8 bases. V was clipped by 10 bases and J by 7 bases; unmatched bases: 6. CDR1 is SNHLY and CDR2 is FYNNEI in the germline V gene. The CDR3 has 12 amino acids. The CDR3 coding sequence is TGTGCCACTTGGACAGGGAGGAATGAGCAGTTCTTC. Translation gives CATWTGRNEQFF.

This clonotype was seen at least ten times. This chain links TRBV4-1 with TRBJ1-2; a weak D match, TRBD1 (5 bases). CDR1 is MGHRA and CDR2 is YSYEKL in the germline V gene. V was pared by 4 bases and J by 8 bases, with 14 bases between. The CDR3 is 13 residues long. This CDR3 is CASSPTWDDGYTF. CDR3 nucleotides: TGCGCCAGCAGCCCCACTTGGGACGACGGCTACACCTTC.

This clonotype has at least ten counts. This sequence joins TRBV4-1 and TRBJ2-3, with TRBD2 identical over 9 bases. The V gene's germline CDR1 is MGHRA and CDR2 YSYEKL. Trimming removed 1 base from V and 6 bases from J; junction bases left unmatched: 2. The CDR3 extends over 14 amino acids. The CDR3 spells CASSQVSGGDTQYF. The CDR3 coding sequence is TGCGCCAGCAGCCAAGTAAGCGGGGGGGATACGCAGTATTTT.

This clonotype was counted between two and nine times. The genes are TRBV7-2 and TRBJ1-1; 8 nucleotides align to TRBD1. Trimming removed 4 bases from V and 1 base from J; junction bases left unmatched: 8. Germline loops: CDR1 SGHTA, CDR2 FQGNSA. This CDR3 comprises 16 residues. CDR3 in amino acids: CASSSRGQARNTEAFF. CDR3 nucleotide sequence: TGTGCCAGCAGCTCCAGGGGACAGGCCAGGAACACTGAAGCTTTCTTT. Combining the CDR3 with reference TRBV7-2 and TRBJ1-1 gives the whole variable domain GAGVSQSPSNKVTEKGKDVELRCDPISGHTALYWYRQSLGQGLEFLIYFQGNSAPDKSGLPSDRFSAERTGGSVSTLTIQRTQQEDSAVYLCASSSRGQARNTEAFFGQGTRLTVV.

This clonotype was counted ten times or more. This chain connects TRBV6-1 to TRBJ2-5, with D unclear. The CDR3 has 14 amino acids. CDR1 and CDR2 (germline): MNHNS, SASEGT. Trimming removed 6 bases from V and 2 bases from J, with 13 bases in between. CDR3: CASRESGQQETQYF. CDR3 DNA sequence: TGTGCCAGCAGGGAAAGTGGCCAACAAGAGACCCAGTACTTC.

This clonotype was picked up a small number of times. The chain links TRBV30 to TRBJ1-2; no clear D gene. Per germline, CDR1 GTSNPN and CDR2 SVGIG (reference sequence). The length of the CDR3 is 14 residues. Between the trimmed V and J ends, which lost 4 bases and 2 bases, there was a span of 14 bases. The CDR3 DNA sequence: TGTGCCTGGATAATCGCGGGTAGGAACTATGGCTACACCTTC. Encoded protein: CAWIIAGRNYGYTF.

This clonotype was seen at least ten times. The CDR3 sequence: CASSFRDSPYNEQFF. Here the CDR3 DNA reads TGTGCCAGCAGCTTCCGGGACAGCCCCTACAATGAGCAGTTCTTC. This chain joins TRBV7-3 and TRBJ2-1, with 7 bases lining up with TRBD1. The CDR3 extends over 15 amino acids. Germline assignment: CDR1 SGHTA and CDR2 FQGTGA. Unmatched junction bases numbered 4, after V lost 3 bases and J lost 2 bases. Looking up the rest from reference TRBV7-3 and TRBJ2-1 gives the full variable domain: GAGVSQTPSNKVTEKGKYVELRCDPISGHTALYWYRQSLGQGPEFLIYFQGTGAADDSGLPNDRFFAVRPEGSVSTLKIQRTERGDSAVYLCASSFRDSPYNEQFFGPGTRLTVL.

The CDR3 sequence: CASSSADLFLGSGANVLTF. As DNA, the CDR3 is TGTGCCAGCAGTTCCGCGGACTTATTTTTGGGCTCTGGGGCCAACGTCCTGACTTTC. The rearrangement links TRBV6-5 to TRBJ2-6; a possible D gene is TRBD2 (5 bases). CDR3 length: 19 residues. Trimming shortened V by 4 bases and J by 0 bases, and 19 bases separated the two germline ends. From germline, CDR1 is MNHEY and CDR2 SVGAGI.

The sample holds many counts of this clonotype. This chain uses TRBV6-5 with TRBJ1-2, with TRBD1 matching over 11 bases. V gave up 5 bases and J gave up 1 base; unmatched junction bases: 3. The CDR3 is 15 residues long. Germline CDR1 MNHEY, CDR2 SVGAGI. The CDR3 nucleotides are TGTGCCAGCAGTGGACAGGGGGCCGATAACTATGGCTACACCTTC. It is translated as CASSGQGADNYGYTF.

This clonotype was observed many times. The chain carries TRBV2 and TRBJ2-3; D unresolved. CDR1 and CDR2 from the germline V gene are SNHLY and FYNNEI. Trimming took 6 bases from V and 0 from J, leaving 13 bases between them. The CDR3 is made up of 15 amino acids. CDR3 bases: TGTGCCAGCAGGGCTACGTCGGATAGCACAGATACGCAGTATTTT. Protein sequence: CASRATSDSTDTQYF.

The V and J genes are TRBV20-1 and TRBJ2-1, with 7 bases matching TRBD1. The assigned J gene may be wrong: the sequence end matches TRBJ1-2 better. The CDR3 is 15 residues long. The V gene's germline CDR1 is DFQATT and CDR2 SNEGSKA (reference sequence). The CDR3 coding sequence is TGCAGTGCTAGAGATCCAGGGGGGAATTTGTATGGCTACACCTTC. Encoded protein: CSARDPGGNLYGYTF.

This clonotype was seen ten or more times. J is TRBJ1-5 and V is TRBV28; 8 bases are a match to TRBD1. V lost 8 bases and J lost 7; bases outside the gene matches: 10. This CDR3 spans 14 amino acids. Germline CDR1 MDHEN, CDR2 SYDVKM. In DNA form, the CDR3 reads TGTGCCAGCGGGGGTACAGGGGGTTACCAGCCCCAGCATTTT. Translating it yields CASGGTGGYQPQHF.

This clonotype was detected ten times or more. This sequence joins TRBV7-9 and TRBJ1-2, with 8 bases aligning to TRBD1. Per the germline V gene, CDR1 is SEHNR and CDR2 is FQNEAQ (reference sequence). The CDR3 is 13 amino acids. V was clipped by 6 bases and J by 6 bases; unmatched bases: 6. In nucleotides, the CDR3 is TGTGCCAGCAGTCTCGCAGGGGGCCATGGCTACACCTTC. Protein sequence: CASSLAGGHGYTF. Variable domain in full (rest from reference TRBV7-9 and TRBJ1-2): DTGVSQNPRHKITKRGQNVTFRCDPISEHNRLYWYRQTLGQGPEFLTYFQNEAQLEKSRLLSDRFSAERPKGSFSTLEIQRTEQGDSAMYLCASSLAGGHGYTFGSGTRLTVV.